This T cell receptor beta chain emerged from a study of post-analysis software for immune sequencing data. Study at large: In terms of disease course, relapsing-remitting, secondary progressive and progressive-relapsing multiple sclerosis were included. Study findings and constraints: The five TRBV segments detected at higher frequency in patients than in controls included TRBV5-6, TRBV5-1 and TRBV20-1. Significantly decreased normalized Chao1 diversity was recorded for multiple sclerosis patients relative to controls.

Unique molecular identifiers had been added to the TCR beta cDNA libraries. One entry per CDR3 protein, called by TCRdb with MiXCR from the PCR reads. The sample lists about 150,000 distinct CDR3 sequences, approximately 30% occurring once. A remark on this clonotype: Its specificity is not known.

V shed 4 bases, J shed 2 bases, and the junction held 7 bases outside the gene matches. The CDR3 extends over 15 amino acids. Germline CDR1 reads SGHRS; CDR2 reads YFSETQ. The TCR originated in a girl under 18 with multiple sclerosis. The sample was blood. V gene TRBV5-1 combines with J gene TRBJ2-3; 7 bases line up with TRBD2. The CDR3 DNA reads TGCGCCAGCAGCGCTCGTAGCGGGTACACAGATACGCAGTATTTT. It specifies CASSARSGYTDTQYF.